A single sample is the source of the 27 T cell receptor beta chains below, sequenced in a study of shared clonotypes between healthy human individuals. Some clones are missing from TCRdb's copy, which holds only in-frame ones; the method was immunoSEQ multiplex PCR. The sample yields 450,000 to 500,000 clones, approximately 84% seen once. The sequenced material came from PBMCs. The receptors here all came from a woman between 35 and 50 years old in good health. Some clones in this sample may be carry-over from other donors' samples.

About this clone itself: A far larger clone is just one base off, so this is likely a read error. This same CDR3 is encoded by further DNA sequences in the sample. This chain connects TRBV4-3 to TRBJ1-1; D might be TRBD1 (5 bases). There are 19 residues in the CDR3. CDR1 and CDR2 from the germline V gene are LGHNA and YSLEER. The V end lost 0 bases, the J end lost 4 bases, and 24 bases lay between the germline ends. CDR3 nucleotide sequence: TGCGCCAGCAGCCAAGACCTAATCGGACAAGGGAGGACTAGCACTGAAGCTTTCTTT. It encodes CASSQDLIGQGRTSTEAFF.

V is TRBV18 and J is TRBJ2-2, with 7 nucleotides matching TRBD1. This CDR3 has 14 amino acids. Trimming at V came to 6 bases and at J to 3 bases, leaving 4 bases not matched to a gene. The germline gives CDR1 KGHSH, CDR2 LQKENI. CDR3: CASSPDRDTGELFF. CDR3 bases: TGTGCCAGCTCCCCCGACAGGGACACCGGGGAGCTGTTTTTT.

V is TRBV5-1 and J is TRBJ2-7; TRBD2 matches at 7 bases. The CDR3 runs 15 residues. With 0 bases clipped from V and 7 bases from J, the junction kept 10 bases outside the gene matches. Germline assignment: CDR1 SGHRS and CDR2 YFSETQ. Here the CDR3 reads CASSLGAQGAGEQYF. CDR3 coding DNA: TGCGCCAGCAGCTTGGGAGCCCAGGGAGCGGGGGAGCAGTACTTC.

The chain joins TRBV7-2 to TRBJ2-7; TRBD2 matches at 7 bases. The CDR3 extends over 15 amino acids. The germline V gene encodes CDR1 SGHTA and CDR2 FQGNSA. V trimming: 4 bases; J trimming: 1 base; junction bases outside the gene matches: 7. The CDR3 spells CASSSSLRESYEQYF. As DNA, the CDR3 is TGTGCCAGCAGCTCCTCACTGCGGGAGTCCTACGAGCAGTACTTC.

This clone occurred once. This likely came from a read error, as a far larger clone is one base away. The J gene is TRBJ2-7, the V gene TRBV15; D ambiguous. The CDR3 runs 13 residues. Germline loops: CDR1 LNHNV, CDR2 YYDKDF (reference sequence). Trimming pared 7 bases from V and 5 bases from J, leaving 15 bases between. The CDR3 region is CATKETCVHEQYF. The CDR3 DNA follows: TGTGCCACCAAGGAGACATGCGTCCACGAGCAGTACTTC.

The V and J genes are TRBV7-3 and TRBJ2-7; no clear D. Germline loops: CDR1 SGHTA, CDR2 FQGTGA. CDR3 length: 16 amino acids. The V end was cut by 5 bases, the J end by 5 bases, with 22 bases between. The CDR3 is CASSHGPGGAGNEQYF. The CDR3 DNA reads TGTGCCAGCAGCCACGGCCCGGGTGGAGCCGGCAACGAGCAGTACTTC. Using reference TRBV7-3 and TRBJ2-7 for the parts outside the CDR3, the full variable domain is GAGVSQTPSNKVTEKGKYVELRCDPISGHTALYWYRQSLGQGPEFLIYFQGTGAADDSGLPNDRFFAVRPEGSVSTLKIQRTERGDSAVYLCASSHGPGGAGNEQYFGPGTRLTVT.

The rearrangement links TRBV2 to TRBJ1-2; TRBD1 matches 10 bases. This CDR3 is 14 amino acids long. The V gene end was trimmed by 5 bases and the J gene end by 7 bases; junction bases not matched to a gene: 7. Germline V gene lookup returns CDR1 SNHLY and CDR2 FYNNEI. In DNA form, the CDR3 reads TGTGCCAGCAGTTCAGAGACAGGGGGCGGTGGCTACACCTTC. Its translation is CASSSETGGGGYTF. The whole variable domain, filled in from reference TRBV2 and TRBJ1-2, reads EPEVTQTPSHQVTQMGQEVILRCVPISNHLYFYWYRQILGQKVEFLVSFYNNEISEKSEIFDDQFSVERPDGSNFTLKIRSTKLEDSAMYFCASSSETGGGGYTFGSGTRLTVV.

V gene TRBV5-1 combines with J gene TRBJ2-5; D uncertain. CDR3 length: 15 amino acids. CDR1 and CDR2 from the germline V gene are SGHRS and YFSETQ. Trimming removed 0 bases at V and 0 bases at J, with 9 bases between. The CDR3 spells CASSLGQVHQETQYF. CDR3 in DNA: TGCGCCAGCAGCTTGGGGCAGGTCCACCAAGAGACCCAGTACTTC.

The CDR3 spells CASSPVRATNEQFF. CDR3 sequence (DNA): TGTGCCAGCAGCCCCGTCCGGGCCACGAATGAGCAGTTCTTC. The chain joins TRBV5-6 to TRBJ2-1, with D unclear. CDR1 is SGHDT and CDR2 is YYEEEE in the germline V gene. V lost 4 bases and J lost 7, with 15 bases in between. This CDR3 comprises 14 residues.

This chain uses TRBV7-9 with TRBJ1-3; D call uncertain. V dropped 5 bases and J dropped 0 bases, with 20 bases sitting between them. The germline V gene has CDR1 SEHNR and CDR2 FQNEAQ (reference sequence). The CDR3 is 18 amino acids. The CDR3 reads CASSPSSPATSSGNTIYF. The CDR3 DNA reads TGTGCCAGCAGCCCTAGCTCCCCGGCAACCAGCTCTGGAAACACCATATATTTT.

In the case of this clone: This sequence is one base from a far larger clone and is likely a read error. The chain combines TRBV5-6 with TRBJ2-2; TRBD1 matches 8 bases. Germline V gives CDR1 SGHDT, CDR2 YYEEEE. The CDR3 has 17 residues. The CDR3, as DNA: TGTGCCAGCAGCTTGGCCGGGGAGCAGGGGGCCACCGGGGAGCTGCTTTTT. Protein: CASSLAGEQGATGELLF.

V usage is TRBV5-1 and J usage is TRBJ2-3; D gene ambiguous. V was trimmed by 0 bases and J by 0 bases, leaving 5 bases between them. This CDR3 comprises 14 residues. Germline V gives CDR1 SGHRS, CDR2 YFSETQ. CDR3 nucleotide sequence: TGCGCCAGCAGCTTGGGTCCAAGCACAGATACGCAGTATTTT. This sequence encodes CASSLGPSTDTQYF. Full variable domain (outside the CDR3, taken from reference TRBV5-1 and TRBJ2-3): KAGVTQTPRYLIKTRGQQVTLSCSPISGHRSVSWYQQTPGQGLQFLFEYFSETQRNKGNFPGRFSGRQFSNSRSEMNVSTLELGDSALYLCASSLGPSTDTQYFGPGTRLTVL.

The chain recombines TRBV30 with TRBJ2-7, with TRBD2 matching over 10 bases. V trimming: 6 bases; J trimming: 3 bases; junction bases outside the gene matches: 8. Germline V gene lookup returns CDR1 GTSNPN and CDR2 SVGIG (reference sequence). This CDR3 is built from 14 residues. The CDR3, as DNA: TGTGCCTGCTCGGGGAGCGGGAGGGACTACGAGCAGTACTTC. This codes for CACSGSGRDYEQYF. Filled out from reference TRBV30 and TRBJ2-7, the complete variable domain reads SQTIHQWPATLVQPVGSPLSLECTVEGTSNPNLYWYRQAAGRGLQLLFYSVGIGQISSEVPQNLSASRPQDRQFILSSKKLLLSDSGFYLCACSGSGRDYEQYFGPGTRLTVT.

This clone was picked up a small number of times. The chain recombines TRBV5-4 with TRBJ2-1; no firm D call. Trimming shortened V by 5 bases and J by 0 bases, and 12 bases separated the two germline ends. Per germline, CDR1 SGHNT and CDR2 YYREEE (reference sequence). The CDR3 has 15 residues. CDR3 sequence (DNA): TGTGCCAGCAGGCTGGAGTTAGGCTCCTACAATGAGCAGTTCTTC. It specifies CASRLELGSYNEQFF.

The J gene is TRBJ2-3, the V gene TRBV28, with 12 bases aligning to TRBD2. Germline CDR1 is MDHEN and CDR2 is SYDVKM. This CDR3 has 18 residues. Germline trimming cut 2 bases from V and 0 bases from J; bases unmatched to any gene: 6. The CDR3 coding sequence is TGTGCCAGCAGTTTAGTCAAACTAGCGGGAGGTAGCACAGATACGCAGTATTTT. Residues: CASSLVKLAGGSTDTQYF.

CDR3 sequence (DNA): TGTGCCAGTAATACAGGGAATACTGAAGCTTTCTTT. It yields the protein CASNTGNTEAFF. This chain uses TRBV28 with TRBJ1-1, with D possibly TRBD1 on 6 matching bases. This CDR3 has 12 residues. V lost 9 bases and J lost 5, with 13 bases in between. The germline V gene has CDR1 MDHEN and CDR2 SYDVKM. Full variable domain (outside the CDR3, taken from reference TRBV28 and TRBJ1-1): DVKVTQSSRYLVKRTGEKVFLECVQDMDHENMFWYRQDPGLGLRLIYFSYDVKMKEKGDIPEGYSVSREKKERFSLILESASTNQTSMYLCASNTGNTEAFFGQGTRLTVV.

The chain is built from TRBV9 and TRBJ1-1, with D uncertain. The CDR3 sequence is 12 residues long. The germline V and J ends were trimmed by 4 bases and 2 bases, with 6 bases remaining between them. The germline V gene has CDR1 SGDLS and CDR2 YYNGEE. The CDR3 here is CASSQPNTEAFF. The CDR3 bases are TGTGCCAGCAGCCAGCCCAACACTGAAGCTTTCTTT.

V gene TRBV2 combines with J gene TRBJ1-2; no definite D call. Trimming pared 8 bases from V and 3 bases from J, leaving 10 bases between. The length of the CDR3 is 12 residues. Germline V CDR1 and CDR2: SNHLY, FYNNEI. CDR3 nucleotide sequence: TGTGCCAGCGAAGGTGATCACTATGGCTACACCTTC. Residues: CASEGDHYGYTF.

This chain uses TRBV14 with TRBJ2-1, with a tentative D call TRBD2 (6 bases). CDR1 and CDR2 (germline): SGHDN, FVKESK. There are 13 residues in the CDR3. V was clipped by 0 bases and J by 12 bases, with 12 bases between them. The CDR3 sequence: CASSQDNGEAQFF. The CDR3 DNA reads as TGTGCCAGCAGCCAAGATAACGGGGAGGCGCAGTTCTTC. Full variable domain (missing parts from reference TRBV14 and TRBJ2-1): EAGVTQFPSHSVIEKGQTVTLRCDPISGHDNLYWYRRVMGKEIKFLLHFVKESKQDESGMPNNRFLAERTGGTYSTLKVQPAELEDSGVYFCASSQDNGEAQFFGPGTRLTVL.

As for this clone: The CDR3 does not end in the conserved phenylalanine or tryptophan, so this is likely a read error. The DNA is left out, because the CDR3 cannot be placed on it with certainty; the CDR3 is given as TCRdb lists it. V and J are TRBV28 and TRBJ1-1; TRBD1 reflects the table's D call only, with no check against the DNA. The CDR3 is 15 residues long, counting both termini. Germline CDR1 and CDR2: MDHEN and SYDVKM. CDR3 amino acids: CASSPGTGHSTEALS.

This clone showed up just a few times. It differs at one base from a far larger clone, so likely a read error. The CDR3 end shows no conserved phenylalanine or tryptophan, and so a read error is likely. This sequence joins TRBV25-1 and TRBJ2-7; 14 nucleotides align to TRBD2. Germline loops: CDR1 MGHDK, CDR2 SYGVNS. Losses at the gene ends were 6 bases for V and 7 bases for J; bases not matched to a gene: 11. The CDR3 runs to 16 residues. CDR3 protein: CASRLGTSGSRGEQYL. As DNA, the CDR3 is TGTGCCAGCAGATTAGGGACTAGCGGGAGTCGAGGTGAGCAGTACTTA.

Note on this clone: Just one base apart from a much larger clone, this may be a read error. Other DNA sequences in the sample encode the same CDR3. The chain's CDR3 is CASSLIDLGDGRAPGELFF. The CDR3 coding sequence is TGTGCCAGCAGCTTAATCGATCTCGGTGACGGGAGGGCACCCGGGGAGCTGTTTTTT. The rearrangement uses TRBV7-2 and TRBJ2-2, with 8 bases matching TRBD2. Per the germline V gene, CDR1 is SGHTA and CDR2 is FQGNSA. This CDR3 contains 19 residues. Germline trimming cut 2 bases from V and 6 bases from J; bases unmatched to any gene: 17.

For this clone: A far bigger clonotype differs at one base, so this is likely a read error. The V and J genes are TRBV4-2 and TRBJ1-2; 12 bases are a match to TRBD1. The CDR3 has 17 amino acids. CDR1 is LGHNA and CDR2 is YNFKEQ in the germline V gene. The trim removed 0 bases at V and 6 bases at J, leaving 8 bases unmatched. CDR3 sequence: CASSQEAGTGGGNGYTF. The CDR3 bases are TGTGCCAGCAGCCAAGAAGCCGGGACAGGGGGCGGGAATGGCTACACCTTC.

This CDR3 is CASSHYTRRTREGYGYTF. CDR3 nucleotides: TGTGCCAGCAGCCATTACACCCGCAGGACCAGGGAGGGATATGGCTACACCTTC. The chain carries TRBV7-8 and TRBJ1-2; weak D call: TRBD1 (5 bases). Trimming shortened V by 5 bases and J by 5 bases, and 27 bases separated the two germline ends. CDR3 length: 18 amino acids. The germline V gene encodes CDR1 SGHVS and CDR2 FQNEAQ.

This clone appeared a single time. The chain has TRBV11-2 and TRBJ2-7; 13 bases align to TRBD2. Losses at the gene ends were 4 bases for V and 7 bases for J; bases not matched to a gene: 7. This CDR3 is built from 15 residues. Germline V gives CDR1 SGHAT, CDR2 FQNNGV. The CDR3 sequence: CASSWGTSGAGEQYF. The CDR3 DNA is TGTGCCAGCAGCTGGGGGACTAGCGGGGCGGGAGAGCAGTACTTC.

The DNA of the CDR3 is TGTGCCAGCAGCTTACAGGGGCCGCCGTACCAAGAGACCCAGTACTTC. The encoded protein is CASSLQGPPYQETQYF. The rearrangement joins TRBV7-2 to TRBJ2-5; D possibly corresponds to TRBD1 (6 bases). Trimming shortened V by 2 bases and J by 0 bases, and 13 bases separated the two germline ends. This CDR3 region has 16 residues. Germline CDR1 is SGHTA and CDR2 is FQGNSA.

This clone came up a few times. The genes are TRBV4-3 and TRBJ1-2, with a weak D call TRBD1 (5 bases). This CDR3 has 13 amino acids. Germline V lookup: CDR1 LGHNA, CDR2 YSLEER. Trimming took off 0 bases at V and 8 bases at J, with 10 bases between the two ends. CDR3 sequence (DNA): TGCGCCAGCAGCCAAGAACCTAGGACAGGCTACACCTTC. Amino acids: CASSQEPRTGYTF.